This is a list of T cell receptor beta chains from one sample in a study of T cells in Graves' hyperthyroidism and ophthalmopathy. From the multiplex PCR reads, TCRdb called clonotypes with MiXCR, one entry per CDR3 protein. The data contain about 350,000 distinct CDR3 sequences, about a sixth of them singletons. Sequencing was done on a sample of blood. These receptor sequences come from a woman aged 35 to 49 with Graves' ophthalmopathy. CDR3s include the opening cysteine and the closing phenylalanine or tryptophan. A D gene is named only where the DNA matches it firmly. Size is omitted from some rows. Given values are once, few, many or a class for expanded clones.

j_call cdr3_length d_call clone_size v_call cdr3_aa cdr3_nt
TRBJ1-1 11 NA many TRBV28 CASTGDTEAFF TGTGCCAGCACCGGTGACACTGAAGCTTTCTTT
TRBJ2-2 14 NA many TRBV6-5 CASSYRELSGELFF TGTGCCAGCAGTTACAGGGAATTGTCCGGGGAGCTGTTTTTT
TRBJ1-1 14 NA many TRBV7-8 CASSLYSLNTEAFF TGTGCCAGCAGCCTTTACTCTCTTAACACTGAAGCTTTCTTT
TRBJ1-1 16 TRBD1 many TRBV28 CASITPGTGGLTEAFF TGTGCCAGCATTACCCCCGGGACAGGGGGCCTAACTGAAGCTTTCTTT
TRBJ2-5 15 NA many TRBV28 CASSLPGSDQETQYF TGTGCCAGCAGTTTGCCCGGGAGCGATCAAGAGACCCAGTACTTC
TRBJ2-2 14 NA many TRBV19 CASSMWGVTGELFF TGTGCCAGTAGTATGTGGGGTGTCACCGGGGAGCTGTTTTTT
TRBJ2-7 12 TRBD1 few TRBV30 CAWSTTGVEQYF TGTGCCTGGAGTACGACAGGGGTCGAGCAGTACTTC
TRBJ2-7 14 NA NA TRBV6-2/TRBV6-3 CTSSLSPANYEQYF TGTACCAGCAGTTTATCTCCAGCAAACTACGAGCAGTACTTC
TRBJ2-7 15 NA many TRBV6-5 CASSTSSGSSYEQYF TGTGCCAGCAGTACATCTTCCGGGTCCTCCTACGAGCAGTACTTC
TRBJ2-7 14 NA few TRBV7-2 CATSTAASSGEQYF TGTGCCACCAGCACAGCGGCCTCAAGCGGAGAACAGTACTTC
TRBJ2-5 14 TRBD1 many TRBV20-1 CSAPPTGYQETQYF TGCAGTGCCCCCCCGACAGGGTACCAAGAGACCCAGTACTTC
TRBJ2-7 13 NA many TRBV28 CASSFLDMDEQYF TGTGCCAGCAGTTTTTTAGACATGGACGAGCAGTACTTC
TRBJ1-2 13 NA many TRBV19 CASKADVPYGYTF TGTGCCAGTAAAGCGGACGTACCGTATGGCTACACCTTC
TRBJ1-5 15 NA many TRBV6-1 CASSESGGTPSAQHF TGTGCCAGCAGTGAATCCGGGGGCACACCGTCGGCCCAGCATTTT
TRBJ2-7 14 NA many TRBV7-8 CASSWRRDSYEQYF TGTGCCAGCAGCTGGAGGCGGGACTCCTACGAGCAGTACTTC
TRBJ1-2 14 NA NA TRBV3-1 CASSQDLQLRGYTF TGTGCCAGCAGCCAAGACTTACAGCTACGGGGCTACACCTTC
TRBJ2-7 13 NA NA TRBV6-1 CASSEPGGHEQYF TGTGCCAGCAGTGAACCGGGGGGCCACGAGCAGTACTTC
TRBJ2-7 15 TRBD2 many TRBV7-2 CASSLATSGSYEQYF TGTGCCAGCAGCTTAGCTACTAGCGGGTCCTACGAGCAGTACTTC
TRBJ2-5 13 NA NA TRBV2 CASRAGAEETQYF TGTGCCAGCAGAGCAGGGGCCGAAGAGACCCAGTACTTC
TRBJ1-5 14 NA NA TRBV6-2/TRBV6-3 CASSLGAFGQPQHF TGTGCCAGCAGTTTGGGGGCTTTCGGTCAGCCCCAGCATTTT
TRBJ1-1 16 NA NA TRBV28 CASSPTEGIGGTEAFF TGTGCCAGCAGTCCCACGGAGGGGATCGGGGGCACTGAAGCTTTCTTT
TRBJ2-3 16 NA many TRBV9 CASSVESGFSTDTQYF TGTGCCAGCAGCGTAGAAAGTGGTTTTAGCACAGATACGCAGTATTTT
TRBJ2-7 15 TRBD2 many TRBV7-2 CASSPKRTSGYEQYF TGTGCCAGCAGCCCGAAAAGGACTAGCGGATACGAGCAGTACTTC
TRBJ2-3 15 TRBD2 many TRBV10-1 CASREGLAGADTQYF TGCGCCAGCAGGGAAGGACTAGCGGGAGCCGATACGCAGTATTTT
TRBJ2-2 17 TRBD1 many TRBV25-1 CASSEGDRGLAIGELFF TGTGCCAGCAGTGAAGGTGACAGGGGGCTTGCCATCGGGGAGCTGTTTTTT
TRBJ2-7 11 NA many TRBV6-5 CASLLAYEQYF TGTGCCAGCTTACTTGCCTACGAGCAGTACTTC